These 25 T cell receptor beta chains originate from one sample sequenced in a study of cytotoxic CD8 clonotypes in ibrutinib-treated CLL. Sequencing used immunoSEQ multiplex PCR; TCRdb keeps in-frame clones, though not all of them. Here the sample spans about 74,000 clones, around 84% being singletons. The source material was PBMCs, sampled at disease progression, from a patient treated with ibrutinib. The source is a human donor with chronic lymphocytic leukemia.

This rearrangement joins TRBV6-6 to TRBJ1-3, with D possibly TRBD1 on 5 matching bases. V dropped 6 bases and J dropped 3 bases, with 12 bases sitting between them. This CDR3 spans 14 amino acids. Per germline, CDR1 MNHNY and CDR2 SVGAGI (reference sequence). As DNA, the CDR3 is TGTGCCAGCAGCCGAGGGGTTCGTGGAAACACCATATATTTT. Translating gives CASSRGVRGNTIYF.

This chain joins TRBV27 and TRBJ1-1; a weak D match, TRBD1 (5 bases). The CDR3 totals 13 residues. Trimming stripped 8 bases from V and 4 bases from J, with 14 bases between. CDR1 and CDR2 (germline): MNHEY, SMNVEV (reference sequence). CDR3 in DNA: TGTGCCAGCTGGACTCTCGGGGGCACTGAAGCTTTCTTT. It translates to CASWTLGGTEAFF.

The table lists this clone with a count of one. The J gene is TRBJ2-1, the V gene TRBV6-5, with 8 bases fitting TRBD1. Germline CDR1 and CDR2: MNHEY and SVGAGI. After removal of 6 bases from V and 5 bases from J, the junction contained 9 bases not matched to a gene. This CDR3 is 15 amino acids long. CDR3 DNA: TGTGCCAGCAGACCAGGACAGGGCTGGGACAATGAGCAGTTCTTC. The encoded protein is CASRPGQGWDNEQFF.

The chain joins TRBV10-3 to TRBJ2-7; perhaps TRBD2 as D (6 bases). Germline loops: CDR1 ENHRY, CDR2 SYGVKD. The CDR3 extends over 12 amino acids. Between the trimmed V and J ends, which lost 4 bases and 5 bases, there was a span of 9 bases. The CDR3 is CAISGPSDEQYF. The CDR3 DNA sequence: TGTGCCATCAGTGGACCTAGCGACGAGCAGTACTTC.

The rearrangement links TRBV7-3 to TRBJ2-1; 11 bases agree with TRBD2. Germline V CDR1 and CDR2: SGHTA, FQGTGA. Trimming took 5 bases from V and 0 from J; bases not matched to a gene: 12. The CDR3 is 19 residues long. This CDR3 reads CASSRRLISGRASYNEQFF. In DNA, the CDR3 is TGTGCCAGCAGCCGAAGACTAATTAGCGGGAGGGCCTCCTACAATGAGCAGTTCTTC. Using reference TRBV7-3 and TRBJ2-1 for the parts outside the CDR3, the full variable domain is GAGVSQTPSNKVTEKGKYVELRCDPISGHTALYWYRQSLGQGPEFLIYFQGTGAADDSGLPNDRFFAVRPEGSVSTLKIQRTERGDSAVYLCASSRRLISGRASYNEQFFGPGTRLTVL.

This chain connects TRBV30 to TRBJ2-5; no definite D call. V dropped 3 bases and J dropped 0 bases, with 5 bases sitting between them. The CDR3 runs to 12 residues. Germline V gives CDR1 GTSNPN, CDR2 SVGIG (reference sequence). CDR3 residues: CAWSWDQETQYF. The CDR3, as DNA: TGTGCCTGGAGCTGGGACCAAGAGACCCAGTACTTC.

This chain uses TRBV11-3 with TRBJ1-5; no firm D call. There are 14 residues in the CDR3. CDR1 SGHNT and CDR2 YENEEA come from the germline V gene. V shed 2 bases and J shed 5 bases, with 10 bases lying between them. For the CDR3, the DNA is TGTGCCAGCAGCTTACCACAAAGATATCAGCCCCAGCATTTT. As protein: CASSLPQRYQPQHF.

CDR3 sequence (DNA): TGTGCCAGCAGTGGGCAAACAGGGGGAGGAACAGATACGCAGTATTTT. It encodes CASSGQTGGGTDTQYF. The chain uses TRBV6-4 and TRBJ2-3; 8 bases fit TRBD1. Trimming cost V 4 bases and J 3 bases; bases outside gene matches: 9. There are 16 residues in the CDR3. The germline V gene has CDR1 MRHNA and CDR2 SNTAGT.

This clone was detected only a few times. The chain uses TRBV11-3 and TRBJ2-7; possibly TRBD2 for D (6 bases). Germline loops: CDR1 SGHNT, CDR2 YENEEA. This CDR3 comprises 12 residues. Deletions cut 5 bases from V and 7 bases from J, with 12 bases between. CDR3 coding DNA: TGTGCCAGCAGCAAGGGACGGGGGGAGCAGTACTTC. Its translation is CASSKGRGEQYF.

The V gene is TRBV9, the J gene TRBJ2-7; 7 bases map to TRBD1. V was pared by 4 bases and J by 2 bases, with 6 bases of the junction left unmatched. The CDR3 is 14 amino acids. Germline CDR1 reads SGDLS; CDR2 reads YYNGEE. This CDR3 reads CASSPGTAPYEQYF. CDR3 DNA sequence: TGTGCCAGCAGCCCAGGGACAGCCCCCTACGAGCAGTACTTC.

For this clone: One junction end disagrees with the germline gene, perhaps due to a read error. The chain employs TRBV6-1 and TRBJ2-1; 8 bases map to TRBD2. The V gene's germline CDR1 is MNHNS and CDR2 SASEGT. This CDR3 has 15 residues. In DNA, the CDR3 is TGTGCCGGCAGTCGCCCGGGACTAGGAGTCGATGAGCAGTTCTTC. It encodes CAGSRPGLGVDEQFF.

V and J are TRBV9 and TRBJ2-7, with D perhaps given as TRBD1 or TRBD2 (5 bases each). The CDR3 extends over 13 amino acids. Looked up from germline, CDR1 is SGDLS and CDR2 is YYNGEE. The V gene lost 4 bases and the J gene lost 3 bases, with 11 bases spanning the gap. The CDR3 sequence: CASSFEGSYEQYF. The CDR3 DNA reads TGTGCCAGCAGCTTCGAGGGGAGCTACGAGCAGTACTTC.

The rearrangement uses TRBV5-1 and TRBJ2-1; the D gene is possibly TRBD2 (5 bases). The CDR3 contains 16 residues. Trimming shortened V by 0 bases and J by 8 bases, and 18 bases separated the two germline ends. Germline V gene sequence: CDR1 SGHRS, CDR2 YFSETQ. The CDR3 reads CASSLVLDWKFDEQFF. Written as DNA, the CDR3 is TGCGCCAGCAGCTTGGTTTTGGACTGGAAGTTCGATGAGCAGTTCTTC.

The rearrangement links TRBV2 to TRBJ1-2; D perhaps matches TRBD1 (5 bases). The V end was cut by 2 bases, the J end by 8 bases, with 6 bases between. CDR1 SNHLY and CDR2 FYNNEI come from the germline V gene. The CDR3 runs 11 residues. CDR3 residues: CASSERDGYTF. DNA for the CDR3: TGTGCCAGCAGTGAAAGGGACGGCTACACCTTC.

The chain has TRBV5-1 and TRBJ2-7; D might be TRBD1 (5 bases). Between the trimmed V and J ends, which lost 0 bases and 1 base, there was a span of 17 bases. CDR1 is SGHRS, CDR2 YFSETQ, per germline. CDR3 length: 17 amino acids. The CDR3 sequence: CASSLGLKGIVSYEQYF. The CDR3, as DNA: TGCGCCAGCAGCTTGGGATTAAAGGGGATTGTATCCTACGAGCAGTACTTC.

This clone was seen just once. The chain has TRBV6-5 and TRBJ2-2, with D perhaps TRBD1 (6 bases). Germline loops: CDR1 MNHEY, CDR2 SVGAGI. The CDR3 consists of 14 residues. Trimming stripped 6 bases from V and 2 bases from J, with 10 bases between. CDR3 sequence reads: CASSIQGNTGELFF. The DNA for the CDR3 is TGTGCCAGCAGCATACAGGGAAACACCGGGGAGCTGTTTTTT.

This chain joins TRBV6-4 and TRBJ2-7; tentatively, D is TRBD1 (6 bases). The CDR3 runs to 13 residues. Between the trimmed V and J ends, which lost 8 bases and 6 bases, there was a span of 17 bases. Germline-derived CDR1 and CDR2 are MRHNA and SNTAGT. CDR3 sequence reads: CASSEGQRGEQYF. For the CDR3, the DNA is TGTGCCAGCTCAGAAGGACAGCGCGGCGAGCAGTACTTC.

The chain is built from TRBV30 and TRBJ2-7; no clear D. This CDR3 is built from 12 residues. V was trimmed by 3 bases and J by 6 bases, leaving 12 bases between them. Germline V lookup: CDR1 GTSNPN, CDR2 SVGIG (reference sequence). The CDR3 reads CAWRVPVGEQYF. The DNA for the CDR3 is TGTGCCTGGAGAGTACCGGTGGGCGAGCAGTACTTC.

This clone was recorded a few times. This chain uses TRBV12-5 with TRBJ2-5; 16 bases fit TRBD2. CDR3 length equals 17 residues. CDR1 is LGHNT and CDR2 is FRNRAP in the germline V gene. V gave up 5 bases and J gave up 5 bases; unmatched junction bases: 8. The CDR3 region has the DNA TGTGCTAGTGGTCGAGGGACTAGCGGGAGGGGGGACGAGACCCAGTACTTC. Translation gives CASGRGTSGRGDETQYF.

The rearrangement joins TRBV7-4 to TRBJ1-5; D not resolved. V lost 2 bases, J lost 4 bases, and 12 bases lay in between. CDR1 and CDR2 (germline): SGHVT, SQSDAQ. This CDR3 is built from 15 residues. CDR3: CASSLIRRGNQPQHF. The CDR3 nucleotides read TGTGCCAGCAGCTTAATACGTCGGGGAAATCAGCCCCAGCATTTT.

The chain employs TRBV5-1 and TRBJ2-7; D gene uncertain. Germline V gene sequence: CDR1 SGHRS, CDR2 YFSETQ. Trimming took 2 bases from V and 0 from J, leaving 12 bases between them. The CDR3 spans 15 residues. In DNA form, the CDR3 reads TGCGCCAGCAGCTTTCTAGGACCTAGCTCCTACGAGCAGTACTTC. Its protein is CASSFLGPSSYEQYF.

The chain has TRBV21-1 and TRBJ2-3; TRBD2, the table's D call, lacks a check against the DNA. TRBV21-1 is given as a pseudogene. The CDR3 loop spans 19 amino acids. The CDR3 sequence: CASSKEGTSGSSSTDTQYF. The DNA of the CDR3 is TGTGCCAGCAGCAAAGAAGGGACTAGCGGGAGCTCAAGCACAGATACGCAGTATTTT.

The rearrangement links TRBV7-9 to TRBJ2-7, with 10 nucleotides matching TRBD1. Per germline, CDR1 SEHNR and CDR2 FQNEAQ (reference sequence). The CDR3 is 14 residues long. J lost 2 bases, V lost 5 bases, and 3 bases had no gene match. The CDR3: CASSIGQGAYEQYF. In DNA form, the CDR3 reads TGTGCCAGCAGCATAGGACAGGGGGCCTACGAGCAGTACTTC. Variable domain in full (rest from reference TRBV7-9 and TRBJ2-7): DTGVSQNPRHKITKRGQNVTFRCDPISEHNRLYWYRQTLGQGPEFLTYFQNEAQLEKSRLLSDRFSAERPKGSFSTLEIQRTEQGDSAMYLCASSIGQGAYEQYFGPGTRLTVT.

This clone was seen only once. The chain recombines TRBV6-6 with TRBJ2-5, with 13 bases fitting TRBD2. The germline CDR1 and CDR2 sequences are MNHNY and SVGAGI (reference sequence). The junction had 7 bases not matched to a gene; V was cut back by 6 bases and J by 3 bases. This CDR3 is built from 16 residues. CDR3 in amino acids: CASRLLGLAGEETQYF. The CDR3 DNA sequence: TGTGCCAGCAGACTCCTCGGACTAGCGGGAGAAGAGACCCAGTACTTC.

CDR3 in amino acids: CASSQGTSGLTDTQYF. The CDR3 DNA follows: TGCGCCAGCAGTCAGGGGACTAGCGGGTTAACAGATACGCAGTATTTT. V usage is TRBV5-1 and J usage is TRBJ2-3; 12 positions agree with TRBD2. The germline CDR1 and CDR2 sequences are SGHRS and YFSETQ. This CDR3 is 16 amino acids long. V shed 5 bases and J 3 bases; nucleotides not matched to a gene: 7.